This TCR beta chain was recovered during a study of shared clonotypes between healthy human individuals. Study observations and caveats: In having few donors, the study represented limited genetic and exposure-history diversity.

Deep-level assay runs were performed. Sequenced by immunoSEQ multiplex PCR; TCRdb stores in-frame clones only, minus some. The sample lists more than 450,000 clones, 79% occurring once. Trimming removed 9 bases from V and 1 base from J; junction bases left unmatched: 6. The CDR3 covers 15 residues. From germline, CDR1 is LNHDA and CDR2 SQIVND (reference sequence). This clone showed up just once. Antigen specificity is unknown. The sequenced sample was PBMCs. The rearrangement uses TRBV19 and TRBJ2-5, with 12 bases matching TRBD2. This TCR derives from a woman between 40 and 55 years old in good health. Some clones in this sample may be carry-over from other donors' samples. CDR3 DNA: TGTGCCAGCAGCGGGACTAGCGGGCCCCAAGAGACCCAGTACTTC. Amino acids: CASSGTSGPQETQYF.